This entry is about one TCR beta chain. The V and J ends lost 4 bases and 5 bases, in that order; junction bases with no gene match: 12. This CDR3 comprises 15 residues. The germline V gene has CDR1 SGHRS and CDR2 YFSETQ. This sample is drawn from a study of shared clonotypes between healthy human individuals. Measured with immunoSEQ multiplex PCR; TCRdb has only the in-frame clones, and not every one. This sample has roughly 1,100,000 clones, with about 74% found just once. The V and J genes are TRBV5-1 and TRBJ2-7; TRBD1 matches at 7 bases. The TCR was taken from a man between 18 and 29 years old in good health. Sequenced sample: memory CD4+ T cells sorted from blood. Subset indicated: CD45RA-negative fraction. CDR3 coding DNA: TGCGCCAGCAGCACCGACAGGGCGGCGATGAACGAGCAGTACTTC. This sequence encodes CASSTDRAAMNEQYF.